This T cell receptor beta chain originates from a study of T cells after yellow fever vaccination. Study observations and caveats: Reappearance after the booster was observed for most primary-vaccination clones (more than 95% CD4, almost 90% CD8). It was a small share of clonotypes that appeared in both CD4 and CD8 compartments.

MiXCR, applied by TCRdb to the 5' RACE reads, yields one record per CDR3 protein. Of 200,000 to 250,000 distinct CDR3 sequences in the sample, 3.2% were seen once. Germline-derived CDR1 and CDR2 are MNHEY and SVGAGI. This CDR3 is 14 amino acids long. Trimming pared 8 bases from V and 0 bases from J, leaving 10 bases between. This clonotype was found a few times. Its antigen is as yet unknown. Sequencing used CD4+ T cells sorted from PBMCs, obtained 10 days after the yellow fever booster vaccination. The sequence was collected from a man between 18 and 29 years old who received the YFV17D yellow fever vaccine. The J gene is TRBJ2-2, the V gene TRBV6-5; D is unresolved. Here the CDR3 DNA reads TGTGCCAGCGAAAGGGAAGCGAACACCGGGGAGCTGTTTTTT. This encodes CASEREANTGELFF.